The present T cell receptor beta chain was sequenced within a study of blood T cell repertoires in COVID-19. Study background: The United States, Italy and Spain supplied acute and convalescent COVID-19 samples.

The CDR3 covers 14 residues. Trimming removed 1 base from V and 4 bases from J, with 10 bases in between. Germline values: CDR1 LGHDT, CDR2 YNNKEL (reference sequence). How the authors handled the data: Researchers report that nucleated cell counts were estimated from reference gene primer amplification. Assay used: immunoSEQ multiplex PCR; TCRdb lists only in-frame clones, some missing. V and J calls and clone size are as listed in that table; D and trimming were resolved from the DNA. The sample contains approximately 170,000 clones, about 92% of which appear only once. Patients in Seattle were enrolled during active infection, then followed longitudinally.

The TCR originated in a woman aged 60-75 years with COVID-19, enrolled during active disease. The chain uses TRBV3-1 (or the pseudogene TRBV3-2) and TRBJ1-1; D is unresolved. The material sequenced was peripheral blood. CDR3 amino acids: CASSQGSRGTEAFF. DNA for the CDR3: TGTGCCAGCAGCCAAGGTTCCCGGGGCACTGAAGCTTTCTTT.